Reported below is one T cell receptor beta chain. Its matching antigen is unknown. This sample stems from a study of cytomegalovirus exposure and HLA in healthy donors. General observations from the study: Cytomegalovirus status was reportedly diagnosed by the classifier with high sensitivity and specificity. Productive rates of about 87% or about 30% were seen for most TCR beta V segments in an earlier analysis. Listed as cytomegalovirus-associated were 150 to 200 TCR beta chains.

V lost 3 bases to trimming and J lost 0 bases, with 15 bases between them. Germline values: CDR1 SGDLS, CDR2 YYNGEE. The CDR3 is 16 residues long. The PCR used 60 Vbeta and 13 Jbeta primers. Method: immunoSEQ multiplex PCR; TCRdb's copy keeps in-frame clones and lacks some. This sample has 150,000 to 200,000 clones, with roughly 80% found just once. The chain couples TRBV9 to TRBJ1-2, with D maybe TRBD1 (5 bases). Source material: PBMCs. The receptor's source is a woman aged 45-59 years in good health and CMV-seropositive. The CDR3 sequence: CASSGGVEVANYGYTF. CDR3 in DNA: TGTGCCAGCAGCGGGGGGGTGGAGGTAGCTAACTATGGCTACACCTTC.